These T cell receptor beta chains were read from a single sample in a study of CD8+CD57+ T cells in acquired aplastic anemia. TCRdb reprocessed the reads with MiXCR, giving one entry per CDR3 protein. This sample has approximately 130,000 distinct CDR3 sequences, with roughly 55% found just once. Input material: sorted CD4+, CD8+, or CD8+CD57+ T cells (not recorded which) from PBMCs. The source of these receptors is a human donor with aplastic anemia. The CDR3 runs from the conserved cysteine through the conserved F or W. Each record gives: CDR3 DNA, CDR3 protein, J gene, V gene, D gene, clone size. The D gene is left open where the match is weak. Clone size appears in some rows only: once, few, many, or a class for an expanded clone.

TGTGCCAGCAGCGTAACTAGCGGATATTACAATGAGCAGTTCTTC	CASSVTSGYYNEQFF	TRBJ2-1	TRBV9	TRBD2	-
TGTGCCAGCAGCCCCGTACAGGGAGCATTTTCACCCCTCCACTTT	CASSPVQGAFSPLHF	TRBJ1-6	TRBV25-1	-	few
TGTGCCAGGCCTCGGCAGGGGTTTAATGAAAACCTGTTTTTT	CARPRQGFNENLFF	TRBJ1-4	TRBV11-2	-	once
TGCGCCAGCAGGGGGGGCGGGACAGATACGCAGTATTTT	CASRGGGTDTQYF	TRBJ2-3	TRBV5-1	-	-
TGCGCCAGCAGTGAGATACTGGTTACAGTGGGGCAGCCCCAGCATTTT	CASSEILVTVGQPQHF	TRBJ1-5	TRBV10-2	-	-
TGTGCCATCAGCCCCGTAAATAATTCACCCCTCCACTTT	CAISPVNNSPLHF	TRBJ1-6	TRBV10-3	-	-
TGTGCCAGCAGCTTGAGACAGAACAAGAACACTGAAGCTTTCTTT	CASSLRQNKNTEAFF	TRBJ1-1	TRBV5-4	-	-
TGTGCCAGCAGTTACTCGATAGGCAGGGTCACTGAAGCTTTCTTT	CASSYSIGRVTEAFF	TRBJ1-1	TRBV6-5	-	many
TGTGCCAGCAGCTCTGGGGAGGGGGGAAATTCACCCCTCCACTTT	CASSSGEGGNSPLHF	TRBJ1-6	TRBV7-9	-	once
TGTGCCAGCAGCTTAAAACGGCCGAGCTCTGGAAACACCATATATTTT	CASSLKRPSSGNTIYF	TRBJ1-3	TRBV7-8	-	many
TGTGCCAGCAGCTTCGGGACAGGGGTTCTGTCGACTGGCTACACCTTC	CASSFGTGVLSTGYTF	TRBJ1-2	TRBV11-1	TRBD1	-
TGTGCCAGCTTAGACTCCTACGAGCAGTACTTC	CASLDSYEQYF	TRBJ2-7	TRBV2	-	-
TGTGCCAGCAGCTCGGACAGGGCTGATGAAAAACTGTTTTTT	CASSSDRADEKLFF	TRBJ1-4	TRBV9	TRBD1	many
TGTGCCAGCAGTTATGAGGCGGGGGGGCTTTCCTACAATGAGCAGTTCTTC	CASSYEAGGLSYNEQFF	TRBJ2-1	TRBV6-2/TRBV6-3	TRBD2	-
TGTGCCAGCAGTTTATCGTCAGGGGACTCCTACAATGAGCAGTTCTTC	CASSLSSGDSYNEQFF	TRBJ2-1	TRBV27	-	-
TGTGCCAGCAGCCTCCGTTCAGGCCAAGAGACCCAGTACTTC	CASSLRSGQETQYF	TRBJ2-5	TRBV14	-	many
TGCAGTGCTATGACCATGGGGAGCTCTGGAAACACCATATATTTT	CSAMTMGSSGNTIYF	TRBJ1-3	TRBV20-1	-	many
TGTGCCACGAAGAATTGGTCTAGCTCCTACAATGAGCAGTTCTTC	CATKNWSSSYNEQFF	TRBJ2-1	TRBV10-3	-	-
TGCGCCAGCAGTGGTACAGGGGGCTGGTACGAGCAGTACTTC	CASSGTGGWYEQYF	TRBJ2-7	TRBV10-2	TRBD1	medium-sized
TGTGCCACCAGCAGAGAGAGGGCGGGGAAAATCTACGAGCAGTACTTC	CATSRERAGKIYEQYF	TRBJ2-7	TRBV15	-	few
TGCAGCGTCAGGTCAGGCATAACCTACGAGCAGTACTTC	CSVRSGITYEQYF	TRBJ2-7	TRBV29-1	-	-
TGTGCCAGCAGCTTCCCCTACCAGCGGCCCTACGAGCAGTACTTC	CASSFPYQRPYEQYF	TRBJ2-7	TRBV5-6	-	many
TGTGCCAGCAGCCCGATAGCGTCACGCGGTCAAGAGACCCAGTACTTC	CASSPIASRGQETQYF	TRBJ2-5	TRBV2	-	once
TGTGCCAGCAGTTTGGCCCGTAAAAACATTCAGTACTTC	CASSLARKNIQYF	TRBJ2-4	TRBV28	-	-
TGTGCCAGCAGTGGCCCGGGGACAGGGGAGGGAAACACCATATATTTT	CASSGPGTGEGNTIYF	TRBJ1-3	TRBV25-1	TRBD1	once
TGTGCCAGCAGCGGCGGGGGGGATTACGAGCAGTACTTC	CASSGGGDYEQYF	TRBJ2-7	TRBV5-6	TRBD2	many
TGTGCCAGTAGCCTCCTCGGCTCGGAGACCCAGTACTTC	CASSLLGSETQYF	TRBJ2-5	TRBV19	-	-
TGTGCCAGCAGTTTAGCCTACTTGGAGCAGTACTTC	CASSLAYLEQYF	TRBJ2-7	TRBV12-3/TRBV12-4	-	many
TGTGCCAGCAGTGACAGATTCTACGAGCAGTACTTC	CASSDRFYEQYF	TRBJ2-7	TRBV25-1	-	-
TGTGCCAGCAGTGCCGGCGGGACCAATGAGCAGTTCTTC	CASSAGGTNEQFF	TRBJ2-1	TRBV25-1	-	few
TGTGCCAGCAGCTTGGAGGGAACGGGCTACGAGCAGTACTTC	CASSLEGTGYEQYF	TRBJ2-7	TRBV5-5	-	many
TGTGCCATCAGCCCCTCGGTTGATACGCAGTATTTT	CAISPSVDTQYF	TRBJ2-3	TRBV10-3	-	-
TGCAGCGTTGTAGGCGGGAGGGCTAGCTCCTACGAGCAGTACTTC	CSVVGGRASSYEQYF	TRBJ2-7	TRBV29-1	TRBD2	-
TGTGCCAGCAGCTTAGCCCTAGCGGGAGGCGAGCAGTACTTC	CASSLALAGGEQYF	TRBJ2-7	TRBV7-6	TRBD2	many
TGTGCCAGCAGTGACGCGGGTGCCACTGAAGCTTTCTTT	CASSDAGATEAFF	TRBJ1-1	TRBV2	-	-
TGTGCCAGCAGCCTAAGGTTGAACACTGAAGCTTTCTTT	CASSLRLNTEAFF	TRBJ1-1	TRBV7-9	-	few
TGTGCCAGCAGCTTGAGGCAGACCTACGAGCAGTACTTC	CASSLRQTYEQYF	TRBJ2-7	TRBV5-6	-	many
TGTGCCAGCAATGGACAGCCCTCCTACGAGCAGTACTTC	CASNGQPSYEQYF	TRBJ2-7	TRBV2	-	many
TGTGCCATTCAGACAGCCTCCTACGAGCAGTACTTC	CAIQTASYEQYF	TRBJ2-7	TRBV10-3	-	-
TGTGCCAGCAGTCACCGGGACAGCAATCAGCCCCAGCATTTT	CASSHRDSNQPQHF	TRBJ1-5	TRBV10-3	-	-
TGTGCCATCAGGACAAATTCTGAAGCTTTCTTT	CAIRTNSEAFF	TRBJ1-1	TRBV10-3	-	many
TGCAGTGCTAGCGGGGACCCCGAGCGGGTGGATACGCAGTATTTT	CSASGDPERVDTQYF	TRBJ2-3	TRBV20-1	-	-
TGTGCCAGCAGCTTAGGATTCCAGGGGGCGTTCACTGAAGCTTTCTTT	CASSLGFQGAFTEAFF	TRBJ1-1	TRBV11-1	TRBD1	-
TGTGCCACCAGCAGAGGCCCGGGACAGGGTGGCTATGGCTACACCTTC	CATSRGPGQGGYGYTF	TRBJ1-2	TRBV15	TRBD1	-
TGTGCCAGTAGTATAAGAGACAGAAATCAGCCCCAGCATTTT	CASSIRDRNQPQHF	TRBJ1-5	TRBV19	-	many
TGTGCCAGCAACTTTACGGGACCGGTCAATGAGCAGTTCTTC	CASNFTGPVNEQFF	TRBJ2-1	TRBV11-3	-	-
TGTGACAGCGGCCGACAGGGGGCGTACGAGCAGTACTTC	CDSGRQGAYEQYF	TRBJ2-7	TRBV2	TRBD1	-
TGTGCCAGCAGTCCGGGACAGAGGGGAGAGACCCAGTACTTC	CASSPGQRGETQYF	TRBJ2-5	TRBV6-1	TRBD1	-
TGTGCCACCAGCAGAGGAAGACAGGGGGCACATTCACCCCTCCACTTT	CATSRGRQGAHSPLHF	TRBJ1-6	TRBV15	TRBD1	-
TGCGCCAGCAGCCAGGCTACGGTAGGACTTTACACTGAAGCTTTCTTT	CASSQATVGLYTEAFF	TRBJ1-1	TRBV4-1	-	many
TGTGCCAGCAGTTCTCCCCGACAGAAACGGTACGAGCAGTACTTC	CASSSPRQKRYEQYF	TRBJ2-7	TRBV25-1	-	-
TGTGCCAGCAGCCTCCACAGAGAAAGCACAGATACGCAGTATTTT	CASSLHRESTDTQYF	TRBJ2-3	TRBV28	-	few
TGTGCCACCACCAGAAGTGGGACAGGGGGTAGGGAGACCCAGTACTTC	CATTRSGTGGRETQYF	TRBJ2-5	TRBV15	TRBD1	many
TGCAGTGCTAGTCCAGGGATAGTGGGGGGTGAGCAGTTCTTC	CSASPGIVGGEQFF	TRBJ2-1	TRBV20-1	-	-
TGTGCCAGCTCGACTAGCGGGGTTTACGAGCAGTACTTC	CASSTSGVYEQYF	TRBJ2-7	TRBV19	TRBD2	-
TGTGCCAGCAGCATACACGGGACTATAAACAATGAGCAGTTCTTC	CASSIHGTINNEQFF	TRBJ2-1	TRBV7-8	TRBD2	many
TGTGCCAGCAGCGTCCAGGTCGGTTCACCCCTCCACTTT	CASSVQVGSPLHF	TRBJ1-6	TRBV2	-	-
TGTGCCAGCAGTGAAGGTCGGGGAGCCGGAGGAGCTTTCTTT	CASSEGRGAGGAFF	TRBJ1-1	TRBV2	-	medium-sized